In its sample, the clone carrying this T cell receptor (beta chain) was seen a few times. The data derive from a study of T cells in Graves' hyperthyroidism and ophthalmopathy. The source material, RNA transcripts, was used to amplify TCR beta CDR3 regions. First-round RT-PCR with HTBI primers amplified the TCR CDR3 region. TCRdb called the multiplex PCR reads again in MiXCR, with one record for every CDR3 protein. The table lists approximately 600,000 distinct CDR3 sequences, under 25% of them singletons. Reasons for excluding patients were uncontrolled infection, other autoimmune disease, pregnancy or lactation. The CDR3 is 12 amino acids. Germline V gene lookup returns CDR1 MDHEN and CDR2 SYDVKM. V lost 3 bases and J lost 3, with 6 bases in between.

This clonotype was sampled from a man under 40 with Graves' ophthalmopathy. Sequencing input: blood. The rearrangement links TRBV28 to TRBJ2-7; D not certain. CDR3 amino acids: CASSFPLYEQYF. DNA for the CDR3: TGTGCCAGCAGTTTCCCCCTCTACGAGCAGTACTTC.